This TCR beta chain appears in the sequencing data of a study of immune evolution from preneoplasia to lung adenocarcinoma listed by TCRdb under 2021. Concerning the study at large: HLA loss of heterozygosity was seen in 7%, 15% and 33% of AIS, MIA and ADC lesions, and in no AAH lesions. TCR sequencing data were obtained from 55 or so patients. According to the study, some 97 samples were used for TCR sequencing. POLYSOLVER was used to infer class I HLA alleles from exome data, and LOHHLA was used to detect allele-specific HLA loss. The sample size depended on which specimens were available, not on a prior power calculation. The study used immune gene expression, TCR sequencing and multiplex immunofluorescence to profile the immune contexture of lung adenocarcinoma precursors and invasive adenocarcinoma. The overall cohort comprised 55 or so patients with pulmonary nodules who underwent surgical resection. Whole exome sequencing and methylation data from the same cohort of nodules were integrated with the immune data. Resected precursor lesions (AAH, AIS, MIA) and invasive adenocarcinomas were compared with paired morphologically normal lung tissue.

Using the immunoSEQ hsTCRbeta Kit, TCR beta CDR3 regions were sequenced from DNA. The authors' pipeline ran thus. The ImmunoSEQ Analyzer was used to analyse the TCR sequencing data. T cell clonality was calculated on productive rearrangements as 1 minus Pielou's evenness. T cell diversity was measured with the inverse Simpson index on productive templates. T cell density was TCR beta template counts normalized to usable DNA, estimated by amplifying and sequencing housekeeping genes. Two-sided Kruskal-Wallis tests were used to compare TCR metrics between histologic stages. Sourced from immuneACCESS, this table was stored by TCRdb with only in-frame sequences that have V and J called. A share of the clones is absent; for the studies checked, an unresolved V gene accounts for under half, and the remainder has no known explanation. V and J calls and clone size come straight from that table; D and trimming were deduced from the DNA. For this sample there are tens of thousands of clones; less than 85% appear just once. Approximately 4.6% of the sample goes to the ten largest clones.

Based on the germline V gene (reference sequence), the CDR1 and CDR2 sequences are MNHEY and SMNVEV. The CDR3 spans 13 residues, from the cysteine through the phenylalanine. Only the CDR3 DNA is retained, 39 bases long and in frame from the first base. The V and J ends are trimmed by 5 bases and 4 bases, leaving 12 bases between them. Resection was performed on patients in Japan or China between the mid-2010s and the late 2010s. Histologic diagnosis of each case was confirmed independently by two lung cancer pathologists on H&E slides. Macro-dissection after pathologic assessment enriched premalignant or tumor cells for nucleic acid extraction. The AllPrep DNA/RNA FFPE Kit was used to isolate DNA from FFPE tissue. Notes on this clone: Its antigen has not been determined. No much larger clonotype is one base removed from it; base qualities were not supplied.

The full study reports these points: Because all patients were from Japan and China, applicability to Western populations was uncertain. The findings rested on association rather than direct causation, and larger cohorts with long-term follow-up and longitudinal biopsies were considered necessary. Normal lung had the highest top T cell clone frequencies, which appeared to decline progressively from AAH through AIS, MIA and invasive adenocarcinoma. Clonality was highest in normal lung, while later-stage lesions appeared to show lower clonality but higher T cell density and diversity. The highest T cell clonality was observed in KRAS-mutant nodules compared with EGFR-mutant or double wild-type lesions.

The chain couples TRBV27 to TRBJ2-7; TRBD2 is a possible D gene, resting on 5 matching bases. Sample: FFPE invasive lung adenocarcinoma tissue. Interpreted using the paper, the cell subset or site label stands for: frankly invasive lung adenocarcinoma (ADC). This TCR came from a person aged 55-75 years with lung adenocarcinoma. CDR3 reads: CASSNLEVYEQYF. The DNA sequence reads TGTGCCAGCAGTAACCTGGAGGTGTACGAGCAGTACTTC.